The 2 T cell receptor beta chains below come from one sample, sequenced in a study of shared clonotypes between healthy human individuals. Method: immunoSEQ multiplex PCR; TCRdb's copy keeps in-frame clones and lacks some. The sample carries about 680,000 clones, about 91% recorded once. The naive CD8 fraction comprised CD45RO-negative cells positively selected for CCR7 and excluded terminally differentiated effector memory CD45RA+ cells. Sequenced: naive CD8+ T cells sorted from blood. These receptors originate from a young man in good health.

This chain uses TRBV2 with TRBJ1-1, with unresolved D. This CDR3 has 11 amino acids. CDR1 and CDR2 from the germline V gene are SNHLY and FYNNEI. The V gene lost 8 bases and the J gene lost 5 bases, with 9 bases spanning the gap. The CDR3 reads CASLGGTEAFF. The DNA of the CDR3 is TGTGCCAGCCTGGGAGGGACTGAAGCTTTCTTT.

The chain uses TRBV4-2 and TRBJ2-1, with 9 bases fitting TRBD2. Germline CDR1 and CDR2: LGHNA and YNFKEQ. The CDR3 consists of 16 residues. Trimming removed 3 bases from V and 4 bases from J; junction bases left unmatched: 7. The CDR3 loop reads CASSQIAGEIYNEQFF. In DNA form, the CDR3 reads TGTGCCAGCAGCCAGATAGCGGGAGAGATTTACAATGAGCAGTTCTTC.